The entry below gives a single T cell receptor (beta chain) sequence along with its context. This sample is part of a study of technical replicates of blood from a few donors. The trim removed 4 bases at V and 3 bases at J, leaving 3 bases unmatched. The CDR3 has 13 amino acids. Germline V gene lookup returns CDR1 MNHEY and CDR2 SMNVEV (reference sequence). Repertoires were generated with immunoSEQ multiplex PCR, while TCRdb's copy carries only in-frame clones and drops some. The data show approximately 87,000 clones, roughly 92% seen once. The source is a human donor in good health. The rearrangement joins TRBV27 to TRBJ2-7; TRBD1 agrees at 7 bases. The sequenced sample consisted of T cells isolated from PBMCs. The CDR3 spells CASSYGTDYEQYF. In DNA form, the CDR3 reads TGTGCCAGCAGTTATGGGACAGACTACGAGCAGTACTTC.